These T cell receptor beta chains were read from a single sample in a study of cytomegalovirus exposure and HLA in healthy donors. Produced via immunoSEQ multiplex PCR; TCRdb's table is partial and in-frame only. The sample lists approximately 61,000 clones, under 85% occurring once. The specimen sequenced was PBMCs. These receptors all stem from a man in his fifties in good health and CMV-seropositive. The CDR3 runs from the conserved cysteine through the conserved F or W. Fields, in order: V gene, clone size, J gene, D gene, CDR3 protein, CDR3 DNA. The D gene is left open where the match is weak. Size values are once, few and many counts, or a class for expanded clones, and some rows have none.

v_call: TRBV19; clone_size: NA; j_call: TRBJ2-5; d_call: NA; cdr3_aa: CASCGPLGTQYF; cdr3_nt: TGTGCTTCGTGTGGGCCCCTCGGGACCCAGTACTTC
v_call: TRBV27; clone_size: NA; j_call: TRBJ1-2; d_call: TRBD1; cdr3_aa: CASRTSGQGNGYTF; cdr3_nt: TGTGCCAGTCGGACCTCGGGACAGGGGAACGGCTACACCTTC
v_call: TRBV29-1; clone_size: few; j_call: TRBJ2-1; d_call: NA; cdr3_aa: CSVETPVKYNEQFF; cdr3_nt: TGCAGCGTTGAGACACCGGTAAAGTACAATGAGCAGTTCTTC
v_call: TRBV6-5; clone_size: NA; j_call: TRBJ2-2; d_call: NA; cdr3_aa: CASSVLTGELFF; cdr3_nt: TGTGCCAGCAGTGTACTAACCGGGGAGCTGTTTTTT
v_call: TRBV7-2; clone_size: NA; j_call: TRBJ1-1; d_call: TRBD1; cdr3_aa: CASGQGLNTEAFF; cdr3_nt: TGTGCCAGCGGACAGGGTTTGAACACTGAAGCTTTCTTT
v_call: TRBV29-1; clone_size: NA; j_call: TRBJ2-5; d_call: NA; cdr3_aa: CSVELETQYF; cdr3_nt: TGCAGCGTTGAACTGGAGACCCAGTACTTC
v_call: TRBV2; clone_size: few; j_call: TRBJ2-6; d_call: NA; cdr3_aa: CASSAPGSGANVLTF; cdr3_nt: TGTGCCAGCAGTGCGCCGGGCTCTGGGGCCAACGTCCTGACTTTC
v_call: TRBV30; clone_size: NA; j_call: TRBJ2-3; d_call: NA; cdr3_aa: CAWSRGTRGSSTDTQYF; cdr3_nt: TGTGCCTGGTCCCGTGGCACAAGGGGCTCTAGCACAGATACGCAGTATTTT
v_call: TRBV19; clone_size: once; j_call: TRBJ2-3; d_call: NA; cdr3_aa: CASSIEGGPTDTQYF; cdr3_nt: TGTGCCAGTAGTATAGAAGGAGGGCCCACAGATACGCAGTATTTT
v_call: TRBV27; clone_size: NA; j_call: TRBJ2-1; d_call: TRBD2; cdr3_aa: CASSLGLAGVNEQFF; cdr3_nt: TGTGCCAGCAGTTTGGGCCTAGCGGGTGTTAATGAGCAGTTCTTC
v_call: TRBV15; clone_size: few; j_call: TRBJ2-3; d_call: NA; cdr3_aa: CATSRPKGPAGTPSTDTQYF; cdr3_nt: TGTGCCACCAGCAGACCCAAGGGACCAGCGGGCACCCCTAGCACAGATACGCAGTATTTT
v_call: TRBV4-3; clone_size: NA; j_call: TRBJ1-2; d_call: NA; cdr3_aa: CASSQELDRGDYGYTF; cdr3_nt: TGCGCCAGCAGCCAAGAGTTGGACAGAGGGGACTATGGCTACACCTTC
v_call: TRBV7-6; clone_size: NA; j_call: TRBJ2-2; d_call: NA; cdr3_aa: CASSLRVGGPLSAGELFF; cdr3_nt: TGTGCCAGCAGCTTACGAGTAGGCGGGCCCCTCAGCGCCGGGGAGCTGTTTTTT
v_call: TRBV7-6; clone_size: few; j_call: TRBJ2-5; d_call: NA; cdr3_aa: CASSLGDLGQETQYF; cdr3_nt: TGTGCCAGCAGCTTAGGGGACCTAGGACAGGAGACCCAGTACTTC
v_call: TRBV6-6; clone_size: few; j_call: TRBJ1-3; d_call: NA; cdr3_aa: CASRVASGNTIYF; cdr3_nt: TGTGCCAGCAGGGTTGCGTCTGGAAACACCATATATTTT
v_call: TRBV28; clone_size: NA; j_call: TRBJ1-3; d_call: NA; cdr3_aa: CASGAVSGNTIYF; cdr3_nt: TGTGCCAGCGGGGCTGTCTCTGGAAACACCATATATTTT
v_call: TRBV19; clone_size: NA; j_call: TRBJ2-1; d_call: NA; cdr3_aa: CASSIDPLDEQFF; cdr3_nt: TGTGCCAGTAGTATAGATCCCCTTGATGAGCAGTTCTTC
v_call: TRBV28; clone_size: NA; j_call: TRBJ2-6; d_call: TRBD1; cdr3_aa: CAFRRGSGANVLTF; cdr3_nt: TGTGCCTTTCGCAGGGGGTCTGGGGCCAACGTCCTGACTTTC
v_call: TRBV5-1; clone_size: once; j_call: TRBJ2-5; d_call: TRBD2; cdr3_aa: CASSLGLAGGRPQEAQYF; cdr3_nt: TGCGCCAGCAGCTTGGGACTAGCGGGGGGCCGCCCCCAAGAGGCCCAGTACTTC
v_call: TRBV5-6; clone_size: NA; j_call: TRBJ1-5; d_call: TRBD1; cdr3_aa: CASSLQGNNQPQHF; cdr3_nt: TGTGCCAGCAGCTTACAGGGGAACAATCAGCCCCAGCATTTT
v_call: TRBV15; clone_size: NA; j_call: TRBJ2-7; d_call: NA; cdr3_aa: CATSVRLGAVSAYEQYF; cdr3_nt: TGTGCCACCAGCGTCCGACTGGGGGCGGTCTCCGCCTACGAGCAGTACTTC
v_call: TRBV9; clone_size: NA; j_call: TRBJ2-7; d_call: NA; cdr3_aa: CASSLRGIRPYEQYF; cdr3_nt: TGTGCCAGCAGCCTCAGGGGAATACGTCCCTACGAGCAGTACTTC
v_call: TRBV19; clone_size: NA; j_call: TRBJ2-4; d_call: TRBD2; cdr3_aa: CASSSGTSAGIQYF; cdr3_nt: TGTGCCAGTAGTTCCGGGACTAGCGCGGGCATTCAGTACTTC
v_call: TRBV6-1; clone_size: NA; j_call: TRBJ2-5; d_call: NA; cdr3_aa: CASSYLGGQETQYF; cdr3_nt: TGTGCCAGCAGTTATCTCGGGGGCCAAGAGACCCAGTACTTC
v_call: TRBV7-2; clone_size: NA; j_call: TRBJ2-7; d_call: TRBD2; cdr3_aa: CASSPQWGGTYEQYF; cdr3_nt: TGTGCCAGCAGCCCCCAGTGGGGGGGAACCTACGAGCAGTACTTC
v_call: TRBV6-1; clone_size: NA; j_call: TRBJ2-2; d_call: TRBD1; cdr3_aa: CASRQGSNTGELFF; cdr3_nt: TGTGCCAGCCGACAGGGGTCGAACACCGGGGAGCTGTTTTTT
v_call: TRBV14; clone_size: NA; j_call: TRBJ1-4; d_call: NA; cdr3_aa: CASSLQGATNEKLFF; cdr3_nt: TGTGCCAGCAGCCTACAGGGTGCCACTAATGAAAAACTGTTTTTT
v_call: TRBV5-1; clone_size: once; j_call: TRBJ2-1; d_call: NA; cdr3_aa: CASSLDASPPGINEQFF; cdr3_nt: TGCGCCAGCAGCTTGGATGCTAGCCCTCCGGGCATCAATGAGCAGTTCTTC
v_call: TRBV6-5; clone_size: NA; j_call: TRBJ2-7; d_call: TRBD1; cdr3_aa: CASSWTGRATEQYF; cdr3_nt: TGTGCCAGCAGCTGGACAGGGCGCGCCACCGAGCAGTACTTC
v_call: TRBV23-1; clone_size: NA; j_call: TRBJ2-2; d_call: NA; cdr3_aa: CASSQSMGAGGELFF; cdr3_nt: TGCGCCAGCAGTCAATCGATGGGGGCGGGCGGGGAGCTGTTTTTT
v_call: TRBV10-1; clone_size: once; j_call: TRBJ2-1; d_call: TRBD1; cdr3_aa: CASSVTGGNEQFF; cdr3_nt: TGCGCCAGCAGCGTTACAGGGGGCAATGAGCAGTTCTTC
v_call: TRBV4-2; clone_size: NA; j_call: TRBJ2-1; d_call: NA; cdr3_aa: CASSLAVPDPYNEQFF; cdr3_nt: TGTGCCAGCAGCTTAGCAGTCCCAGACCCTTACAATGAGCAGTTCTTC
v_call: TRBV27; clone_size: once; j_call: TRBJ2-7; d_call: NA; cdr3_aa: CASRVATSSYEQYF; cdr3_nt: TGTGCCAGCAGAGTCGCAACAAGTTCCTACGAGCAGTACTTC
v_call: TRBV10-3; clone_size: NA; j_call: TRBJ2-7; d_call: TRBD2; cdr3_aa: CAISRGEQSYEQYF; cdr3_nt: TGTGCCATCAGTCGGGGGGAACAGTCCTACGAGCAGTACTTC
v_call: TRBV5-1; clone_size: NA; j_call: TRBJ2-7; d_call: NA; cdr3_aa: CASSILLGPTHEQYF; cdr3_nt: TGCGCCAGCAGCATCCTACTAGGGCCCACCCACGAGCAGTACTTC
v_call: TRBV28; clone_size: NA; j_call: TRBJ1-1; d_call: TRBD1; cdr3_aa: CASSWGRTGRTEAFF; cdr3_nt: TGTGCCAGCAGTTGGGGCCGGACAGGGAGAACTGAAGCTTTCTTT
v_call: TRBV7-9; clone_size: NA; j_call: TRBJ2-1; d_call: TRBD2; cdr3_aa: CSSSSRRLAGGKNEQFF; cdr3_nt: TGTTCCAGCAGCTCCCGACGCTTAGCGGGGGGGAAAAATGAGCAGTTCTTC
v_call: TRBV11-1; clone_size: NA; j_call: TRBJ2-3; d_call: TRBD2; cdr3_aa: CASSLAVLSGRSDTQYF; cdr3_nt: TGTGCCAGCAGCCTAGCCGTTTTAAGCGGGAGATCAGATACGCAGTATTTT
v_call: TRBV10-3; clone_size: NA; j_call: TRBJ1-5; d_call: NA; cdr3_aa: CAIGPGIDQPQHF; cdr3_nt: TGTGCCATAGGACCAGGGATAGATCAGCCCCAGCATTTT
v_call: TRBV6-6; clone_size: NA; j_call: TRBJ2-2; d_call: TRBD2; cdr3_aa: CASSLLLAGGPGELFF; cdr3_nt: TGTGCCAGCAGCTTACTCCTCGCGGGAGGGCCCGGGGAGCTGTTTTTT
v_call: TRBV29-1; clone_size: NA; j_call: TRBJ1-3; d_call: TRBD1; cdr3_aa: CSVTDRGHRNTIYF; cdr3_nt: TGCAGCGTGACGGACAGGGGGCATAGAAACACCATATATTTT
v_call: TRBV27; clone_size: NA; j_call: TRBJ1-1; d_call: NA; cdr3_aa: CASSRWTANTEAFF; cdr3_nt: TGTGCCAGCAGTCGTTGGACAGCGAACACTGAAGCTTTCTTT
v_call: TRBV7-3; clone_size: NA; j_call: TRBJ2-1; d_call: TRBD2; cdr3_aa: CASSLRTSGIFSEQFF; cdr3_nt: TGTGCCAGCAGCCTCCGGACTAGCGGGATTTTTTCTGAGCAGTTCTTC
v_call: TRBV11-2; clone_size: NA; j_call: TRBJ1-4; d_call: TRBD1; cdr3_aa: CASSPGQDEKLFF; cdr3_nt: TGTGCCAGCAGCCCGGGACAGGACGAAAAACTGTTTTTT
v_call: TRBV4-1; clone_size: NA; j_call: TRBJ2-1; d_call: TRBD2; cdr3_aa: CASSPHSTSGRVNNEQFF; cdr3_nt: TGCGCCAGCAGCCCTCATTCGACTAGCGGGAGAGTCAACAATGAGCAGTTCTTC
v_call: TRBV7-2; clone_size: NA; j_call: TRBJ2-3; d_call: NA; cdr3_aa: CASSRGSPSTDTQYF; cdr3_nt: TGTGCCAGCAGCCGAGGATCGCCGAGCACAGATACGCAGTATTTT
v_call: TRBV18; clone_size: NA; j_call: TRBJ1-5; d_call: TRBD1; cdr3_aa: CASSPGQNQPQHF; cdr3_nt: TGTGCCAGCTCACCGGGACAGAATCAGCCCCAGCATTTT
v_call: TRBV7-9; clone_size: NA; j_call: TRBJ2-1; d_call: NA; cdr3_aa: CASSLDRNRDEAQFF; cdr3_nt: TGTGCCAGCAGCTTAGACCGGAACAGGGATGAGGCCCAGTTCTTC
v_call: TRBV4-2; clone_size: NA; j_call: TRBJ1-2; d_call: NA; cdr3_aa: CASSPGTTYGYTF; cdr3_nt: TGTGCCAGCAGCCCCGGGACTACGTATGGCTACACCTTC
v_call: TRBV9; clone_size: NA; j_call: TRBJ1-2; d_call: NA; cdr3_aa: CASSVADSYGYTF; cdr3_nt: TGTGCCAGCAGCGTAGCCGACAGCTATGGCTACACCTTC
v_call: TRBV28; clone_size: NA; j_call: TRBJ2-3; d_call: TRBD2; cdr3_aa: CASSLGGDTDTQYF; cdr3_nt: TGTGCCAGCAGTTTGGGAGGGGACACAGATACGCAGTATTTT
v_call: TRBV7-2; clone_size: NA; j_call: TRBJ2-7; d_call: NA; cdr3_aa: CASSVGGVSSYEQYF; cdr3_nt: TGTGCCAGCAGCGTAGGGGGGGTTTCGTCCTACGAGCAGTACTTC
v_call: TRBV7-9; clone_size: few; j_call: TRBJ2-1; d_call: TRBD1; cdr3_aa: CASSDRVSYNEQFF; cdr3_nt: TGTGCCAGCAGCGACAGGGTTAGCTACAATGAGCAGTTCTTC
v_call: TRBV5-4; clone_size: NA; j_call: TRBJ1-1; d_call: NA; cdr3_aa: CASSAGQITEAFF; cdr3_nt: TGTGCCAGCAGCGCGGGGCAGATCACTGAAGCCTTCTTT
v_call: TRBV13; clone_size: NA; j_call: TRBJ2-7; d_call: TRBD2; cdr3_aa: CASSLRASGGAAYEQYF; cdr3_nt: TGTGCCAGCAGCTTAAGGGCTAGCGGGGGGGCGGCGTACGAGCAGTACTTC
v_call: TRBV11-2; clone_size: few; j_call: TRBJ1-1; d_call: TRBD1; cdr3_aa: CASSLQGADTEAFF; cdr3_nt: TGTGCCAGCAGCTTACAGGGGGCTGACACTGAAGCTTTCTTT
v_call: TRBV7-9; clone_size: few; j_call: TRBJ2-6; d_call: NA; cdr3_aa: CASSLDWANVLTF; cdr3_nt: TGTGCCAGCAGCTTAGACTGGGCCAACGTCCTGACTTTC
v_call: TRBV28; clone_size: NA; j_call: TRBJ2-2; d_call: NA; cdr3_aa: CASRVLGGSTGELFF; cdr3_nt: TGTGCCAGCAGGGTCTTGGGAGGCAGCACCGGGGAGCTGTTTTTT
v_call: TRBV9; clone_size: NA; j_call: TRBJ2-2; d_call: NA; cdr3_aa: CVSSVGGGEGTGELFF; cdr3_nt: TGTGTCAGCAGCGTAGGAGGGGGCGAGGGTACCGGGGAGCTGTTTTTT
v_call: TRBV6-1; clone_size: few; j_call: TRBJ1-1; d_call: TRBD1; cdr3_aa: CASSEALRDSLAFF; cdr3_nt: TGTGCCAGCAGTGAAGCGCTCCGGGACAGCTTAGCTTTCTTT